The T cell receptor beta chain under discussion was sequenced for a study of cytomegalovirus exposure and HLA in healthy donors. 60 Vbeta and 13 Jbeta primers were used in PCR. The data were produced by immunoSEQ multiplex PCR, yet TCRdb's version contains in-frame clones alone and is incomplete. The data show roughly 89,000 clones, about 80% seen once. The TCR was taken from a man aged 25-45 years in good health and CMV-seropositive. Sequencing used PBMCs.

The CDR3 DNA sequence: TGTGCCAGCAGCCAAGGAACTTTGAGCTCCTACAATGAGCAGTTCTTC. Protein: CASSQGTLSSYNEQFF. The chain has TRBV4-2 and TRBJ2-1; D not certain. Germline V CDR1 and CDR2: LGHNA, YNFKEQ. Trimming shortened V by 1 base and J by 0 bases, and 10 bases separated the two germline ends. This CDR3 has 16 amino acids.